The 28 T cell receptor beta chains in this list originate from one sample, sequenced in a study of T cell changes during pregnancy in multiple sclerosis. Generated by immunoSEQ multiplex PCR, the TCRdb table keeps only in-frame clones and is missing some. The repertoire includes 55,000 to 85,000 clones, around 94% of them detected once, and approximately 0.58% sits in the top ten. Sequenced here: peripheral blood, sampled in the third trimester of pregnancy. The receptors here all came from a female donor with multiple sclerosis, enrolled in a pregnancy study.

CDR3 loop: CASSRDRGAGANVLTF. CDR3 bases: TGTGCCAGCAGCCGAGACAGGGGCGCTGGGGCCAACGTCCTGACTTTC. This chain uses TRBV14 with TRBJ2-6, with 8 bases lining up with TRBD1. The length of the CDR3 is 16 residues. Germline V gene data show CDR1 as SGHDN and CDR2 as FVKESK. Germline trimming cut 4 bases from V and 2 bases from J; bases unmatched to any gene: 4.

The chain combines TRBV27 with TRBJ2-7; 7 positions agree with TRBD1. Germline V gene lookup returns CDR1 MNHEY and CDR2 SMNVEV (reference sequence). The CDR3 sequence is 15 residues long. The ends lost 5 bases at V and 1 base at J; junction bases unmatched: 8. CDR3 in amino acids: CASSASSGGSYEQYF. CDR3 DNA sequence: TGTGCCAGCAGTGCCAGTTCAGGGGGTTCCTACGAGCAGTACTTC.

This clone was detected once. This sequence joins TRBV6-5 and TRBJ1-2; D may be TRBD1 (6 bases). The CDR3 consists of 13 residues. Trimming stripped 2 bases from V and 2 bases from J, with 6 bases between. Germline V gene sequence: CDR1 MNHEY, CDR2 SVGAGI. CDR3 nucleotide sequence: TGTGCCAGCAGTTACGGACAGAACTATGGCTACACCTTC. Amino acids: CASSYGQNYGYTF.

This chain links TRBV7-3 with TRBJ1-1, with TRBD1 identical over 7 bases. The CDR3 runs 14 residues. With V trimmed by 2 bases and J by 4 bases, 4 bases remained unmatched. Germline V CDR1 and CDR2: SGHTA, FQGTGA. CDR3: CASSLSQGFTEAFF. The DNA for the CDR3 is TGTGCCAGCAGCTTATCACAGGGGTTCACTGAAGCTTTCTTT.

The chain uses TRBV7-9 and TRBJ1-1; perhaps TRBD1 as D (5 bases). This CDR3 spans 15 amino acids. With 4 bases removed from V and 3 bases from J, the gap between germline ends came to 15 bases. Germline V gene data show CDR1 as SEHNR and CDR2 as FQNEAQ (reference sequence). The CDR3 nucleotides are TGTGCCAGCAGCTCAACCCGGCGGGGGTACACTGAAGCTTTCTTT. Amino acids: CASSSTRRGYTEAFF.

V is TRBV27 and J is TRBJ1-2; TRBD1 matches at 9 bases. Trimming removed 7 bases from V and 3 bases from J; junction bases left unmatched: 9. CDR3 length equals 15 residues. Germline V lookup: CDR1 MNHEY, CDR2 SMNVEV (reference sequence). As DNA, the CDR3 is TGTGCCAGCACCCCAGGGACAGGGTCGCACTATGGCTACACCTTC. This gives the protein CASTPGTGSHYGYTF.

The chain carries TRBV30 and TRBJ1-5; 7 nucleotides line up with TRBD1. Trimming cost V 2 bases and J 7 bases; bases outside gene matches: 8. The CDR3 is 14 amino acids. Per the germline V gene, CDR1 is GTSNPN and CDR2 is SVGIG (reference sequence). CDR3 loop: CAWSPGRGNQPQHF. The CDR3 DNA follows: TGTGCCTGGAGTCCAGGCAGGGGGAACCAGCCCCAGCATTTT.

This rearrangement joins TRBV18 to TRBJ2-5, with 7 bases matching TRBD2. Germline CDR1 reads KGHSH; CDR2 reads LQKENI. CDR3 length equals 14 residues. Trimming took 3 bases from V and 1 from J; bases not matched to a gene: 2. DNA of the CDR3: TGTGCCAGCTCACCGCTAGCGGCCCAAGAGACCCAGTACTTC. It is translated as CASSPLAAQETQYF.

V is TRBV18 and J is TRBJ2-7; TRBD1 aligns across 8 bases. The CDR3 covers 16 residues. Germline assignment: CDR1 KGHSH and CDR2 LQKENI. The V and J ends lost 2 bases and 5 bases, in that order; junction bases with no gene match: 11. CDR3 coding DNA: TGTGCCAGCTCACCAGCCGGGACAGGAAGGTTCCACGAGCAGTACTTC. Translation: CASSPAGTGRFHEQYF. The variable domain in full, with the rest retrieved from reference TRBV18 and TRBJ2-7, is NAGVMQNPRHLVRRRGQEARLRCSPMKGHSHVYWYRQLPEEGLKFMVYLQKENIIDESGMPKERFSAEFPKEGPSILRIQQVVRGDSAAYFCASSPAGTGRFHEQYFGPGTRLTVT.

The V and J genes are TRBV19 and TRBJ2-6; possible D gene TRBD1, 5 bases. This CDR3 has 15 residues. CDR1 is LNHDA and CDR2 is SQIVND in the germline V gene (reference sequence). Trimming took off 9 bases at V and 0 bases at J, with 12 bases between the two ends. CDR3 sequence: CASRPRVSGANVLTF. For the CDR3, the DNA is TGTGCCAGCCGGCCCAGGGTCTCTGGGGCCAACGTCCTGACTTTC.

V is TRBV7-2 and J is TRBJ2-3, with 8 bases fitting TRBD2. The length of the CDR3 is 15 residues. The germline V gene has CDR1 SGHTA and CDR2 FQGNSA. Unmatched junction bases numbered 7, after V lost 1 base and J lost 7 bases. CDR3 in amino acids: CASSLVGTSLYTQYF. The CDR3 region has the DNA TGTGCCAGCAGCTTAGTCGGGACTAGTCTTTATACGCAGTATTTT.

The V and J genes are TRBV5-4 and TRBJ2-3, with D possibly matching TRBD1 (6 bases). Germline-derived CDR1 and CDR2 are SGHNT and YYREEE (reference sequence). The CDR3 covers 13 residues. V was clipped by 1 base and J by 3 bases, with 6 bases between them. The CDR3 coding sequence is TGTGCCAGCAGCTTGAGGGGGACAGATACGCAGTATTTT. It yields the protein CASSLRGTDTQYF. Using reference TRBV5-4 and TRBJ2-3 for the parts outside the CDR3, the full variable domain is ETGVTQSPTHLIKTRGQQVTLRCSSQSGHNTVSWYQQALGQGPQFIFQYYREEENGRGNFPPRFSGLQFPNYSSELNVNALELDDSALYLCASSLRGTDTQYFGPGTRLTVL.

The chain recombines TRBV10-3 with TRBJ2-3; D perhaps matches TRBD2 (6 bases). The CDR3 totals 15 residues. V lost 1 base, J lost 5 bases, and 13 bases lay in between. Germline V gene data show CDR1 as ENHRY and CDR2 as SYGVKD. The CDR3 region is CAISELGGVIDTQYF. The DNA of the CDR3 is TGTGCCATCAGTGAGTTGGGCGGGGTAATAGATACGCAGTATTTT.

This CDR3 is CASTGDRVSPLHF. As DNA, the CDR3 is TGTGCCAGCACTGGGGACAGAGTTTCACCCCTCCACTTT. The genes are TRBV6-5 and TRBJ1-6, with 7 nucleotides matching TRBD1. Germline lookup yields CDR1 MNHEY and CDR2 SVGAGI. The V gene end was trimmed by 7 bases and the J gene end by 9 bases; junction bases not matched to a gene: 6. The CDR3 is 13 amino acids.

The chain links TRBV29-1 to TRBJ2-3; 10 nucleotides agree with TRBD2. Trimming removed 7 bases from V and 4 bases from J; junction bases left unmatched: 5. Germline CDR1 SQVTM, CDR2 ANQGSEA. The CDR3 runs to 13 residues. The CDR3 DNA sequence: TGCAGCGAGAGCGGGGGGGGAGCAGATACGCAGTATTTT. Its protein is CSESGGGADTQYF.

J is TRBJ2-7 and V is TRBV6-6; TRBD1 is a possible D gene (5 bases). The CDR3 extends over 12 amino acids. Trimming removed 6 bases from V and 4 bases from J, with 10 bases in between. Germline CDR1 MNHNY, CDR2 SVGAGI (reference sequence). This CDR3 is CASRPDSYEQYF. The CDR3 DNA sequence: TGTGCCAGCAGACCCGACAGTTACGAGCAGTACTTC.

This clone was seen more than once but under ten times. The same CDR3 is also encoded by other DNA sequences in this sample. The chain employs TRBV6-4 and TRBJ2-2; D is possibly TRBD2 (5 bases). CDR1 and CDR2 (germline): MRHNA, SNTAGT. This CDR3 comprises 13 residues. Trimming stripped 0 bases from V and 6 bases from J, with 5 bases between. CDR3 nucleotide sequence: TGTGCCAGCAGTGACTCTAGCGCCGGGGAGCTGTTTTTT. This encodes CASSDSSAGELFF.

CDR3 nucleotide sequence: TGTGCCAGCAGACTAACTCGGGACAGGGGTAGGACTGAAGCTTTCTTT. Protein sequence: CASRLTRDRGRTEAFF. The genes are TRBV28 and TRBJ1-1; 10 bases line up with TRBD1. The CDR3 is made up of 16 amino acids. V lost 6 bases to trimming and J lost 5 bases; unmatched junction nucleotides: 12. CDR1 and CDR2 from the germline V gene are MDHEN and SYDVKM.

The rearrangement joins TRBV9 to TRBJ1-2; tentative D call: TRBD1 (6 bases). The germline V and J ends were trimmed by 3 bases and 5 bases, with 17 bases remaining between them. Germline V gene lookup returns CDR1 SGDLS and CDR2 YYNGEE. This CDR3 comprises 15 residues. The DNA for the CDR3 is TGTGCCAGCAGCGGGGTACAGGGTTTAGGATATGGCTACACCTTC. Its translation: CASSGVQGLGYGYTF.

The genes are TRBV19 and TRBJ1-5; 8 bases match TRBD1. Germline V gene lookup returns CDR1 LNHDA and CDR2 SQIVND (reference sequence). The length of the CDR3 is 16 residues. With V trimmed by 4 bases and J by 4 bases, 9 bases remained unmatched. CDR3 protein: CASSRTGWTGNQPQHF. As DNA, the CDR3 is TGTGCCAGTAGTAGGACAGGGTGGACGGGGAATCAGCCCCAGCATTTT.

DNA of the CDR3: TGTGCCAGCAGTGGGTTCGTGGGGCCCGAGCAGTTCTTC. It is translated as CASSGFVGPEQFF. The rearrangement links TRBV2 to TRBJ2-1; a possible D gene is TRBD1 (5 bases). This CDR3 comprises 13 residues. Trimming removed 4 bases at V and 10 bases at J, with 14 bases between. The V gene's germline CDR1 is SNHLY and CDR2 FYNNEI.

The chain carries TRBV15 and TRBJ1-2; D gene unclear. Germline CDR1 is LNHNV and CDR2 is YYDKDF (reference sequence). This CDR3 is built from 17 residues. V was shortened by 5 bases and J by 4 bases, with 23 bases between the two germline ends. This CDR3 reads CATSLKSGSVVTYGYTF. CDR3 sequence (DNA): TGTGCCACCAGCTTAAAATCGGGGAGTGTTGTGACCTATGGCTACACCTTC.

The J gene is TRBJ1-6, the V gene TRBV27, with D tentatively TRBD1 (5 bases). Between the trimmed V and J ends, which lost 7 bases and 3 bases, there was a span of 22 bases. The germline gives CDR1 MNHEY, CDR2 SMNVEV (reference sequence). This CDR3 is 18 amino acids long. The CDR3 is CASTLTRVGLIYNSPLHF. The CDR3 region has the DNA TGTGCCAGCACGCTTACTCGGGTGGGGCTAATCTATAATTCACCCCTCCACTTT.

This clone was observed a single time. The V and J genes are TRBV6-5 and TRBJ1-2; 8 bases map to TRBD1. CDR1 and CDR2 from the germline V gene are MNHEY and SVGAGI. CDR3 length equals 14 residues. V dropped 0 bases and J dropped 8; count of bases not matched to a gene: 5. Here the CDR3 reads CASSYSGQGGGYTF. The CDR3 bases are TGTGCCAGCAGTTACTCTGGACAGGGTGGGGGCTACACCTTC.

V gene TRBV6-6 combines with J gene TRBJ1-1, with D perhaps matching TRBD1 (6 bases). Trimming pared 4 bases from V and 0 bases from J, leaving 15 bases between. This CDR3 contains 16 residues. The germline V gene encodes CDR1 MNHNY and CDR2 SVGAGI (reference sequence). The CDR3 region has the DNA TGTGCCAGCAGTTCCCTCCGGGACACCATGAACACTGAAGCTTTCTTT. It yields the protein CASSSLRDTMNTEAFF.

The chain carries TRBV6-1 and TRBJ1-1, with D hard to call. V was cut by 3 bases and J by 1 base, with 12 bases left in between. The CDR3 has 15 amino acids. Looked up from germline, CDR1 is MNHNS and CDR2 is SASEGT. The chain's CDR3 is CASSDRRVWNTEAFF. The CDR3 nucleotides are TGTGCCAGCAGTGATAGGAGGGTTTGGAACACTGAAGCTTTCTTT.

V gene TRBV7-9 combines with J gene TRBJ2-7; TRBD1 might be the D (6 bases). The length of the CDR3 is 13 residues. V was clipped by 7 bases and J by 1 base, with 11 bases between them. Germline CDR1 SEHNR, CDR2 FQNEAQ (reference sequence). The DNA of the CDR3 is TGTGCCAGCACCCCCGGGACATCCTACGAGCAGTACTTC. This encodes CASTPGTSYEQYF.

The CDR3 reads CASSFYRGSNSPLHF. The CDR3 DNA follows: TGTGCCAGCAGCTTTTACAGAGGGAGTAATTCACCCCTCCACTTT. The chain combines TRBV7-8 with TRBJ1-6; D is ambiguous. CDR3 length equals 15 residues. Germline CDR1 and CDR2: SGHVS and FQNEAQ. Trimming removed 3 bases from V and 6 bases from J, with 12 bases in between.